The rows below give T cell receptor beta chains drawn from one sample of a study of blood T cell repertoires in COVID-19. Using immunoSEQ multiplex PCR, the repertoire was profiled, and TCRdb retains in-frame clones only, with some absent. The table records 350,000 to 450,000 clones, about nine tenths of them present only once. The sample consisted of PBMCs or T cells enriched from blood (not recorded which). Every receptor here comes from a woman aged 40 to 50 who had been exposed to COVID-19. CDR3s include the opening cysteine and the closing phenylalanine or tryptophan. D genes are given only for firm matches. Expanded clones get a size class; other rows say once, few or many, or leave the size out.

abundance	v_gene	j_gene	d_gene	CDR3aa	CDR3nt
once	TRBV7-3	TRBJ1-2	-	CASSNPDSYGYTF	TGTGCCAGCAGTAACCCGGACAGCTATGGCTACACCTTC
-	TRBV19	TRBJ1-1	-	CASSPRTENTEAFF	TGTGCCAGTAGTCCTAGGACAGAGAACACTGAAGCTTTCTTT
-	TRBV27	TRBJ1-5	TRBD1	CASSPIDRENQPQHF	TGTGCCAGCAGTCCTATTGACAGGGAGAACCAGCCCCAGCATTTT
-	TRBV4-1	TRBJ2-7	TRBD2	CASSLGLAISYEQYF	TGCGCCAGCAGCCTTGGACTAGCGATCTCCTACGAGCAGTACTTC
few	TRBV5-4	TRBJ1-4	TRBD1	CASSLGTGGGHEKLFF	TGTGCCAGCAGCTTAGGGACAGGGGGCGGTCATGAAAAACTGTTTTTT
-	TRBV12-3/TRBV12-4	TRBJ1-2	-	CASSLGPNYGYTF	TGTGCCAGCAGTTTGGGGCCTAACTATGGCTACACCTTC
-	TRBV15	TRBJ1-2	TRBD1	CATSRNPAGQGYYGYTF	TGTGCCACCAGCAGAAACCCCGCGGGACAGGGGTACTATGGCTACACCTTC
-	TRBV10-3	TRBJ2-7	-	CAISQLNEQYF	TGTGCCATCAGTCAACTTAACGAGCAGTACTTC
-	TRBV2	TRBJ1-1	TRBD1	CASSETVRGPTEAFF	TGTGCCAGCAGTGAAACCGTCAGGGGGCCCACTGAAGCTTTCTTT
-	TRBV6-5	TRBJ1-2	TRBD1	CASSLGQGVTGYTF	TGTGCCAGCAGCCTCGGACAGGGTGTGACCGGCTACACCTTC
-	TRBV5-1	TRBJ1-5	TRBD1	CASSLGQFNQPQHF	TGCGCCAGCAGCCTGGGACAGTTCAATCAGCCCCAGCATTTT
few	TRBV12-3/TRBV12-4	TRBJ2-7	TRBD2	CASSSRGAYEQYF	TGTGCCAGCAGTTCCCGGGGGGCCTACGAGCAGTACTTC
-	TRBV19	TRBJ2-1	TRBD2	CASRRLAGGPDASEQFF	TGTGCCAGTAGGAGACTAGCGGGAGGGCCTGATGCCAGTGAGCAGTTCTTC
-	TRBV5-5	TRBJ1-4	TRBD1	CASSLATGSEKLFF	TGTGCCAGCAGCTTGGCGACAGGGAGTGAAAAACTGTTTTTT
-	TRBV6-5	TRBJ2-2	-	CASSLYGGELFF	TGTGCCAGCAGTCTATATGGCGGGGAGCTGTTTTTT
-	TRBV11-3	TRBJ2-7	TRBD1	CASSRGTGDTYEQYF	TGTGCCAGCAGCCGAGGGACAGGAGATACCTACGAGCAGTACTTC
-	TRBV19	TRBJ1-6	-	CASTDSSYNSPLHF	TGTGCCAGTACCGACAGCTCCTATAATTCACCCCTCCACTTT
-	TRBV7-8	TRBJ1-2	TRBD1	CASSVTAPGGLVFGYTF	TGTGCCAGCAGCGTCACAGCTCCAGGGGGACTCGTATTTGGCTACACCTTC
-	TRBV7-9	TRBJ2-5	-	CASSIGETQYF	TGTGCCAGCAGTATCGGGGAGACCCAGTACTTC
once	TRBV2	TRBJ1-2	-	CASSETVQYGYTF	TGTGCCAGCAGTGAAACTGTCCAATATGGCTACACCTTC
-	TRBV5-6	TRBJ1-1	TRBD1	CASRTGGWGTEAFF	TGTGCCAGCAGAACAGGGGGCTGGGGCACTGAAGCTTTCTTT
-	TRBV6-5	TRBJ1-1	TRBD1	CASSYTGQSATEAFF	TGTGCCAGCAGTTACACGGGACAGTCGGCCACTGAAGCTTTCTTT
few	TRBV19	TRBJ1-6	-	CASISPGSPLHF	TGTGCCAGTATTTCTCCCGGTTCACCCCTCCACTTT
-	TRBV7-9	TRBJ1-3	-	CASSPQGLENTIYF	TGTGCCAGCAGCCCTCAAGGTCTAGAGAACACCATATATTTT
-	TRBV10-3	TRBJ1-1	-	CAISETENTEAFF	TGTGCCATCAGTGAGACAGAGAACACTGAAGCTTTCTTT
-	TRBV7-2	TRBJ1-1	TRBD1	CASSLVPAGGAEAFF	TGTGCCAGCAGCTTAGTCCCGGCAGGGGGTGCTGAAGCTTTCTTT
-	TRBV6-2/TRBV6-3	TRBJ1-2	-	CASSYSDSRGYTF	TGTGCCAGCAGTTACTCAGACTCCCGTGGCTACACCTTC
-	TRBV6-5	TRBJ2-2	TRBD2	CASKRGGSGTGELFF	TGTGCCAGCAAGCGGGGGGGCTCGGGCACCGGGGAGCTGTTTTTT
-	TRBV27	TRBJ2-1	TRBD1	CASSLKGQRSYNEQFF	TGTGCCAGCAGTTTAAAGGGACAGCGGAGTTACAATGAGCAGTTCTTC
-	TRBV7-2	TRBJ1-2	TRBD1	CASSDRVNYGYTF	TGTGCCAGCAGCGACAGGGTTAACTATGGCTACACCTTC
few	TRBV14	TRBJ1-6	TRBD1	CASSQGGTGSYNSPLHF	TGTGCCAGCAGCCAAGGTGGGACAGGCTCCTATAATTCACCCCTCCACTTT
-	TRBV6-5	TRBJ1-2	-	CASSVTQGYYGYTF	TGTGCCAGCAGCGTAACCCAGGGCTACTATGGCTACACCTTC
-	TRBV9	TRBJ1-4	TRBD1	CASSVRTGVNEKLFF	TGTGCCAGCAGCGTCAGGACAGGGGTTAATGAAAAACTGTTTTTT
once	TRBV11-3	TRBJ2-7	TRBD1	CASKTGGVMGEQYF	TGTGCCAGTAAGACAGGGGGCGTTATGGGCGAGCAGTACTTC
-	TRBV9	TRBJ1-4	TRBD1	CASSEGAHPGGEKLFF	TGTGCCAGCAGCGAGGGGGCCCACCCTGGGGGTGAAAAACTGTTTTTT
-	TRBV19	TRBJ1-2	TRBD1	CASSFDRDVSYGYTF	TGTGCCAGTAGTTTTGACAGGGATGTGAGTTACGGCTACACCTTC
-	TRBV30	TRBJ2-3	-	CAWSTRVPPDTQYF	TGTGCCTGGAGTACGCGGGTGCCGCCAGATACGCAGTATTTT